The entry that follows covers one T cell receptor beta chain sequence. Per germline, CDR1 LNHNV and CDR2 YYDKDF (reference sequence). J lost 1 base, V lost 6 bases, and 10 bases had no gene match. The length of the CDR3 is 18 residues. This specimen belongs to a study of blood T cell repertoires in COVID-19. Source study methods: Reference gene primer amplification in the assay estimated nucleated cell counts. Profiled with immunoSEQ multiplex PCR; TCRdb holds only in-frame clones, not every one. V and J calls and clone size come straight from that table; D and trimming were deduced from the DNA. The sample yields about 170,000 clones, 70% to 90% seen once.

This TCR derives from a man in his fifties with active or convalescent COVID-19. Source material: peripheral blood. The chain has TRBV15 and TRBJ2-6; TRBD1 aligns across 9 bases. CDR3 region: CATRITGGSWSGANVLTF. The CDR3 DNA reads as TGTGCCACCAGAATTACAGGGGGCAGCTGGTCTGGGGCCAACGTCCTGACTTTC.